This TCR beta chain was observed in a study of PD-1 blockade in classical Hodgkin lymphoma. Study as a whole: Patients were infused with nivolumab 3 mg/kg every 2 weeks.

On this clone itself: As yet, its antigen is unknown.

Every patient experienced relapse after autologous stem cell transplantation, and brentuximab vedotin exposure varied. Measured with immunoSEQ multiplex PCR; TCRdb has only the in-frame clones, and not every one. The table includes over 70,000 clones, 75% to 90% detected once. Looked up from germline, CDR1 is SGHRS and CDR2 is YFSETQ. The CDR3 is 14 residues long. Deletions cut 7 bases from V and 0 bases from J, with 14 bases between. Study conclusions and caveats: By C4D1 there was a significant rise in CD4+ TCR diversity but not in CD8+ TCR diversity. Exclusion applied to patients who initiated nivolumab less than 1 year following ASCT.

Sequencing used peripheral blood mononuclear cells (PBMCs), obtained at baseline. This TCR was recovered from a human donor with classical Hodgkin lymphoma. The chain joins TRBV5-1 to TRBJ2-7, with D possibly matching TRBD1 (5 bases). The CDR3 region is CASGADGPSYEQYF. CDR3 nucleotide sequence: TGCGCCAGCGGGGCCGACGGCCCCTCCTACGAGCAGTACTTC.